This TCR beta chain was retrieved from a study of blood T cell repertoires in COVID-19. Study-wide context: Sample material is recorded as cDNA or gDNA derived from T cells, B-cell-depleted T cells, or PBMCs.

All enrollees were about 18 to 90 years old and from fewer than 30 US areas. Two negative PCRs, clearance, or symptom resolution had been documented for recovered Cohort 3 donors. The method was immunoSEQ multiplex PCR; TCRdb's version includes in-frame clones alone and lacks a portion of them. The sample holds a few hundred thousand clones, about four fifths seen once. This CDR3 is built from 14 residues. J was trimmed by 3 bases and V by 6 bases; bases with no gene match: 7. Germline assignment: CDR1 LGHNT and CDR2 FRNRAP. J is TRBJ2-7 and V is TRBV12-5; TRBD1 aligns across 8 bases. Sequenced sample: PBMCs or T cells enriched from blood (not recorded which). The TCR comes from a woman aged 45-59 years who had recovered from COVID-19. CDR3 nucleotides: TGTGCTAGTGGCTCCGGACAGGGACTCTACGAGCAGTACTTC. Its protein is CASGSGQGLYEQYF.